Listed below are T cell receptor beta chains from one sample, sequenced in a study of T cell responses to AZD1222 COVID-19 vaccine. TCRdb's copy holds only in-frame clones and misses some; the assay was immunoSEQ multiplex PCR. Of over 90,000 clones in the sample, approximately 84% were seen once. Sample: peripheral blood, taken on day 0 of AZD1222 vaccination. These receptor sequences come from an adult in good health. Both conserved end residues are part of each CDR3. The order of the fields is J gene, CDR3 length, D gene, V gene, clone size, CDR3 protein, CDR3 DNA. D genes are given only for firm matches. The size entry is marked missing in some rows and otherwise reads once, few, many or a size class.

J: TRBJ2-1
length: 15
D: .
V: TRBV4-3
size: .
CDR3: CASSQEQREYNEQFF
DNA: TGCGCCAGCAGCCAAGAACAGAGGGAATACAATGAGCAGTTCTTC

J: TRBJ2-2
length: 14
D: TRBD2
V: TRBV19
size: .
CDR3: CASSALAGTGELFF
DNA: TGTGCAAGTAGTGCACTAGCGGGGACTGGGGAGCTGTTTTTT

J: TRBJ2-7
length: 14
D: TRBD1
V: TRBV6-5
size: .
CDR3: CASSYGAGGNEQYF
DNA: TGTGCCAGCAGTTATGGGGCAGGGGGCAACGAGCAGTACTTC

J: TRBJ2-5
length: 14
D: .
V: TRBV5-1
size: .
CDR3: CASSLEFSRETQYF
DNA: TGCGCCAGCAGCTTGGAGTTCAGCAGAGAGACCCAGTACTTC

J: TRBJ1-4
length: 18
D: .
V: TRBV5-8
size: .
CDR3: CASSFHLTTGPTNEKLFF
DNA: TGTGCCAGCAGCTTTCACCTTACGACAGGACCAACTAATGAAAAACTGTTTTTT

J: TRBJ2-1
length: 15
D: TRBD1
V: TRBV3-1/TRBV3-2
size: .
CDR3: CASSPLGTGPNEQFF
DNA: TGTGCCAGCAGCCCCTTGGGGACAGGACCAAATGAGCAGTTCTTC

J: TRBJ2-2
length: 15
D: .
V: TRBV9
size: .
CDR3: CASSVEVAITGELFF
DNA: TGTGCCAGCAGCGTAGAGGTTGCTATCACCGGGGAGCTGTTTTTT

J: TRBJ2-1
length: 15
D: TRBD2
V: TRBV5-4
size: .
CDR3: CASSFSGGSGNEQFF
DNA: TGTGCCAGCAGCTTTTCGGGCGGGAGTGGGAATGAGCAGTTCTTC

J: TRBJ1-1
length: 14
D: TRBD1
V: TRBV11-2
size: .
CDR3: CASSPRTGSSEAFF
DNA: TGTGCCAGCAGCCCGCGGACAGGGTCGAGTGAAGCTTTCTTT

J: TRBJ1-6
length: 15
D: TRBD1
V: TRBV11-2
size: .
CDR3: CASSLSYRGNSPLHF
DNA: TGTGCCAGCAGCTTATCATACAGGGGTAATTCACCCCTCCACTTT

J: TRBJ1-6
length: 12
D: .
V: TRBV7-9
size: .
CDR3: CASSSVNSPLHF
DNA: TGTGCCAGCAGCTCCGTAAATTCACCCCTCCACTTT

J: TRBJ2-2
length: 16
D: TRBD2
V: TRBV27
size: .
CDR3: CASSLTSGGATGELFF
DNA: TGTGCCAGCAGTTTAACTAGCGGGGGGGCCACCGGGGAGCTGTTTTTT

J: TRBJ2-1
length: 16
D: .
V: TRBV27
size: .
CDR3: CASSFQKRGMGNEQFF
DNA: TGTGCCAGCAGTTTCCAGAAGAGGGGAATGGGCAATGAGCAGTTCTTC

J: TRBJ2-7
length: 14
D: TRBD1
V: TRBV10-2
size: .
CDR3: CASSARGGTYEQYF
DNA: TGCGCCAGCAGTGCCCGAGGGGGCACCTACGAGCAGTACTTC

J: TRBJ1-1
length: 14
D: .
V: TRBV10-3
size: .
CDR3: CAISEEVRVTEAFF
DNA: TGTGCCATCAGTGAGGAGGTTCGGGTCACTGAAGCTTTCTTT

J: TRBJ2-7
length: 14
D: TRBD2
V: TRBV9
size: few
CDR3: CASSSTSGPYEQYF
DNA: TGTGCCAGCAGCTCTACTAGCGGACCTTACGAGCAGTACTTC

J: TRBJ1-2
length: 16
D: TRBD1
V: TRBV5-6
size: .
CDR3: CASSLAQGASSYGYTF
DNA: TGTGCCAGCAGCTTGGCGCAGGGGGCTTCTTCGTATGGCTACACCTTC